Presented here are 3 T cell receptor beta chains from one specimen sequenced in a study of human T cells and chemical hapten exposure. Unseparated into fractions, whole blood served as the source from which total RNA was extracted. TCRdb itself ran the 5' RACE reads through MiXCR, one entry per CDR3 protein. The sample yields under 150,000 distinct CDR3 sequences, approximately 20% seen once. Source of these receptors: a human donor in good health.

This clonotype showed up just a few times. The rearrangement uses TRBV25-1 and TRBJ1-3, with D perhaps TRBD1 (5 bases). This CDR3 is 14 amino acids long. CDR1 is MGHDK and CDR2 is SYGVNS in the germline V gene. Trimming stripped 7 bases from V and 0 bases from J, with 10 bases between. The CDR3: CASTGGVSGNTIYF. CDR3 coding DNA: TGTGCCAGCACTGGAGGGGTCTCTGGAAACACCATATATTTT. Supplemented by reference TRBV25-1 and TRBJ1-3, the full variable domain reads EADIYQTPRYLVIGTGKKITLECSQTMGHDKMYWYQQDPGMELHLIHYSYGVNSTEKGDLSSESTVSRIRTEHFPLTLESARPSHTSQYLCASTGGVSGNTIYFGEGSWLTVV.

V is TRBV7-6 and J is TRBJ1-3; TRBD1 matches at 8 bases. Germline values: CDR1 SGHVS, CDR2 FNYEAQ. V dropped 5 bases and J dropped 0; count of bases not matched to a gene: 3. CDR3 size: 15 residues. This CDR3 reads CASSQGQGSGNTIYF. For the CDR3, the DNA is TGTGCCAGCAGCCAAGGACAGGGCTCTGGAAACACCATATATTTT.

A few counts support this clonotype. The CDR3 sequence is CASSGLAENYEQYF. CDR3 nucleotide sequence: TGTGCCAGCTCGGGACTAGCGGAAAACTACGAGCAGTACTTC. The chain has TRBV7-2 and TRBJ2-7, with 11 bases fitting TRBD2. With 8 bases clipped from V and 3 bases from J, the junction kept 6 bases outside the gene matches. The length of the CDR3 is 14 residues. Germline values: CDR1 SGHTA, CDR2 FQGNSA.